This note documents a single T cell receptor (beta chain) sequence. The antigen is unknown. CD45RO-negative, CCR7-selected cells formed the naive CD8 fraction, which excluded terminally differentiated effector memory CD45RA+ cells. The data were obtained in a study of shared clonotypes between healthy human individuals. Study-level background: The people who gave samples were a couple of women and a few men aged 18 to 49.

Germline V lookup: CDR1 GTSNPN, CDR2 SVGIG (reference sequence). V gave up 1 base and J gave up 7 bases, with 11 bases separating them. The length of the CDR3 is 12 residues. Some clones are missing from TCRdb's copy, which holds only in-frame ones; the method was immunoSEQ multiplex PCR. The sample records about 2 million clones, over 85% being singletons. General observations from the study: Genetic and exposure-history diversity was limited by the small donor number.

The sequence was obtained from a man between 18 and 35 years old in good health. The chain employs TRBV30 and TRBJ2-7; no definite D call. Source material: naive CD8+ T cells sorted from blood. The CDR3 reads CAWSDPYTEQYF. CDR3 in DNA: TGTGCCTGGAGTGATCCCTACACAGAGCAGTACTTC.